Listed here is a single T cell receptor (beta chain). Its target is unknown. The sample is drawn from a study of cytomegalovirus exposure and HLA in healthy donors. The ends were cut back, 7 bases at V and 2 bases at J, with 16 bases in the middle. The germline CDR1 and CDR2 sequences are MDHEN and SYDVKM. This CDR3 contains 15 residues. The PCR made use of 60 Vbeta and 13 Jbeta primers. TCRdb keeps only in-frame clones here, not all; method: immunoSEQ multiplex PCR. Here the sample spans about 170,000 clones, about 72% being singletons. Study-wide results and limits: In a later analysis, V- and J-gene trimming of beta chains associated with a DCLRE1C missense variant, replicated independently. Both high specificity and high sensitivity reportedly marked the classifier's diagnosis of cytomegalovirus status. Analyses of presence/absence relied on an assumption of roughly uniform sequencing depth across donors.

The sequence was collected from a girl aged 10 to 17 in good health and CMV-seronegative. The sequencing sample was made of PBMCs. V usage is TRBV28 and J usage is TRBJ2-3; D is unclear. The CDR3 loop is CASNGAAPITDTQYF. CDR3 in DNA: TGTGCCAGCAATGGAGCCGCGCCTATCACAGATACGCAGTATTTT.